The 29 T cell receptor beta chains below all came from one sample that was sequenced in a study of T cell responses to AZD1222 COVID-19 vaccine. Generated by immunoSEQ multiplex PCR, the TCRdb table keeps only in-frame clones and is missing some. Of fewer than 50,000 clones in the sample, roughly 80% are singletons; the top ten hold about 3.6%. This material consisted of peripheral blood, taken on day 0 of AZD1222 vaccination. These receptors came from an adult in good health.

This clone appeared a few times. This sequence joins TRBV3-1 (or the pseudogene TRBV3-2) and TRBJ2-5; 8 bases are shared with TRBD2. CDR1 and CDR2 from the germline V gene are LGHDT and YNNKEL (reference sequence). V was pared by 5 bases and J by 3 bases, with 2 bases of the junction left unmatched. This CDR3 has 13 residues. CDR3 sequence (DNA): TGTGCCAGCAGCTGGCGGGGGGAAGAGACCCAGTACTTC. It yields the protein CASSWRGEETQYF.

This chain uses TRBV4-3 with TRBJ1-2, with D uncertain. CDR3 length equals 14 residues. Germline assignment: CDR1 LGHNA and CDR2 YSLEER. The CDR3, as DNA: TGCCCCACCAGCCAACTCCACTCCTCGGACGGCTACACCTTC. It codes for CPTSQLHSSDGYTF.

The rearrangement uses TRBV2 and TRBJ2-3; 8 nucleotides match TRBD1. V gave up 7 bases and J gave up 0 bases; unmatched junction bases: 6. This CDR3 contains 15 residues. Per germline, CDR1 SNHLY and CDR2 FYNNEI. The CDR3: CASKTGGTSTDTQYF. CDR3 nucleotides: TGTGCCAGCAAAACAGGGGGGACTAGCACAGATACGCAGTATTTT.

The chain is built from TRBV5-6 and TRBJ1-2; no reliable D call. Trimming shortened V by 4 bases and J by 4 bases, and 11 bases separated the two germline ends. In germline, CDR1 is SGHDT, CDR2 YYEEEE. The CDR3 has 13 amino acids. The CDR3 here is CASSTYGPYGYTF. Written as DNA, the CDR3 is TGTGCCAGCAGCACCTACGGCCCCTATGGCTACACCTTC.

This clone was detected only once. The chain carries TRBV7-8 and TRBJ2-5; 10 positions agree with TRBD2. Unmatched junction bases numbered 4, after V lost 4 bases and J lost 2 bases. The CDR3 has 15 residues. Germline V gene data show CDR1 as SGHVS and CDR2 as FQNEAQ. The CDR3 DNA sequence: TGTGCCAGCAGCTCCCAGGGACTAGCGCAAGAGACCCAGTACTTC. Amino acids: CASSSQGLAQETQYF.

V usage is TRBV7-9 and J usage is TRBJ2-4; D is unresolved. This CDR3 is built from 15 residues. CDR1 and CDR2 from the germline V gene are SEHNR and FQNEAQ (reference sequence). V lost 5 bases, J lost 3 bases, and 14 bases lay in between. The CDR3 protein is CASSPAWGSKNIQYF. CDR3 in DNA: TGTGCCAGCAGCCCGGCTTGGGGAAGCAAAAACATTCAGTACTTC. Using reference TRBV7-9 and TRBJ2-4 for the parts outside the CDR3, the full variable domain is DTGVSQNPRHKITKRGQNVTFRCDPISEHNRLYWYRQTLGQGPEFLTYFQNEAQLEKSRLLSDRFSAERPKGSFSTLEIQRTEQGDSAMYLCASSPAWGSKNIQYFGAGTRLSVL.

This clone was picked up a small number of times. The gene calls are TRBV18 and TRBJ2-1; 9 nucleotides match TRBD1. Germline V gene data show CDR1 as KGHSH and CDR2 as LQKENI. The length of the CDR3 is 14 residues. Trimming cost V 4 bases and J 4 bases; bases outside gene matches: 2. The CDR3 DNA reads TGTGCCAGCTCACACGGGACAGGGTACAATGAGCAGTTCTTC. As protein: CASSHGTGYNEQFF.

The chain combines TRBV6-5 with TRBJ1-1, with D possibly being TRBD1 (5 bases). CDR3 size: 14 residues. Trimming left V 4 bases short and J 2 bases short, with 11 bases between. Germline V lookup: CDR1 MNHEY, CDR2 SVGAGI. The CDR3 bases are TGTGCCAGCAGTTTGAGGGGTGTAAACACTGAAGCTTTCTTT. Residues: CASSLRGVNTEAFF.

The chain joins TRBV2 to TRBJ2-5; the D is unclear. Per the germline V gene, CDR1 is SNHLY and CDR2 is FYNNEI. V gave up 6 bases and J gave up 5 bases, with 7 bases separating them. The CDR3 is made up of 11 amino acids. The CDR3 here is CASRQGETQYF. The CDR3 DNA is TGTGCCAGCAGACAAGGCGAGACCCAGTACTTC.

The V and J genes are TRBV7-2 and TRBJ2-7, with D maybe TRBD1 (6 bases). CDR3 size: 13 residues. The V and J ends lost 6 bases and 3 bases respectively, with 12 bases between them. Germline V lookup: CDR1 SGHTA, CDR2 FQGNSA. The CDR3 reads CASSRRQDYEQYF. Written as DNA, the CDR3 is TGTGCCAGCAGTCGCCGACAGGACTACGAGCAGTACTTC. Full variable domain (outside the CDR3, taken from reference TRBV7-2 and TRBJ2-7): GAGVSQSPSNKVTEKGKDVELRCDPISGHTALYWYRQSLGQGLEFLIYFQGNSAPDKSGLPSDRFSAERTGGSVSTLTIQRTQQEDSAVYLCASSRRQDYEQYFGPGTRLTVT.

The rearrangement joins TRBV28 to TRBJ2-1, with D possibly being TRBD2 (7 bases). The CDR3 extends over 16 amino acids. The V gene lost 1 base and the J gene lost 5 bases, with 15 bases spanning the gap. CDR1 is MDHEN and CDR2 is SYDVKM in the germline V gene. CDR3 sequence reads: CASSLSAGGLNNEQFF. CDR3 DNA sequence: TGTGCCAGCAGTTTATCGGCCGGGGGGCTGAACAATGAGCAGTTCTTC.

This rearrangement joins TRBV28 to TRBJ2-7; D is ambiguous. Trimming removed 3 bases at V and 6 bases at J, with 12 bases between. From germline, CDR1 is MDHEN and CDR2 SYDVKM. The CDR3 consists of 13 residues. The CDR3 sequence: CASSLGQVGEQYF. The CDR3 coding sequence is TGTGCCAGCAGTTTGGGCCAGGTCGGCGAGCAGTACTTC.

V is TRBV2 and J is TRBJ2-7; the D gene is possibly TRBD2 (5 bases). The CDR3 has 14 amino acids. Trimming left V 6 bases short and J 5 bases short, with 17 bases between. Germline V lookup: CDR1 SNHLY, CDR2 FYNNEI. CDR3 sequence reads: CASRPASGNDEQYF. The CDR3 nucleotides read TGTGCCAGCAGGCCGGCCTCCGGGAACGACGAGCAGTACTTC.

In this sample, this clone turned up a few times. The chain combines TRBV18 with TRBJ1-1; tentative D call: TRBD1 (5 bases). Germline CDR1 and CDR2: KGHSH and LQKENI. Trimming took 4 bases from V and 8 from J, leaving 11 bases between them. CDR3 size: 12 residues. The CDR3 loop reads CASSQGEGEAFF. In DNA, the CDR3 is TGTGCCAGCTCACAGGGAGAGGGGGAAGCTTTCTTT. The full variable domain, rest sourced from reference TRBV18 and TRBJ1-1, is NAGVMQNPRHLVRRRGQEARLRCSPMKGHSHVYWYRQLPEEGLKFMVYLQKENIIDESGMPKERFSAEFPKEGPSILRIQQVVRGDSAAYFCASSQGEGEAFFGQGTRLTVV.

The chain carries TRBV30 and TRBJ1-1, with D uncertain. V lost 1 base and J 1 base, leaving 7 bases between the germline ends. The CDR3 runs 13 residues. Germline CDR1 is GTSNPN and CDR2 is SVGIG (reference sequence). Here the CDR3 DNA reads TGTGCCTGGAGTGAGCACAGGAACACTGAAGCTTTCTTT. It specifies CAWSEHRNTEAFF.

Here the CDR3 reads CAISPGLAGSGANVLTF. The CDR3 coding sequence is TGTGCCATCAGTCCGGGACTAGCGGGCTCTGGGGCCAACGTCCTGACTTTC. The chain recombines TRBV10-3 with TRBJ2-6; 12 bases fit TRBD2. V was pared by 5 bases and J by 0 bases, with 2 bases of the junction left unmatched. The germline V gene has CDR1 ENHRY and CDR2 SYGVKD. This CDR3 is built from 17 residues.

The chain employs TRBV7-9 and TRBJ2-5; D gene ambiguous. CDR1 is SEHNR, CDR2 FQNEAQ, per germline (reference sequence). The CDR3 is 13 residues long. V lost 5 bases and J 2 bases, leaving 9 bases between the germline ends. CDR3 coding DNA: TGTGCCAGCAGCCCGCGGCCGCAAGAGACCCAGTACTTC. Its protein product is CASSPRPQETQYF. Variable domain in full (rest from reference TRBV7-9 and TRBJ2-5): DTGVSQNPRHKITKRGQNVTFRCDPISEHNRLYWYRQTLGQGPEFLTYFQNEAQLEKSRLLSDRFSAERPKGSFSTLEIQRTEQGDSAMYLCASSPRPQETQYFGPGTRLLVL.

This chain connects TRBV30 to TRBJ2-5; D remains unclear. The CDR3 covers 13 residues. Between the trimmed V and J ends, which lost 1 base and 1 base, there was a span of 7 bases. Germline CDR1 reads GTSNPN; CDR2 reads SVGIG (reference sequence). The CDR3 spells CAWSESSQETQYF. Here the CDR3 DNA reads TGTGCCTGGAGTGAGTCGAGCCAAGAGACCCAGTACTTC. Drawing the rest from reference TRBV30 and TRBJ2-5, the complete variable domain is SQTIHQWPATLVQPVGSPLSLECTVEGTSNPNLYWYRQAAGRGLQLLFYSVGIGQISSEVPQNLSASRPQDRQFILSSKKLLLSDSGFYLCAWSESSQETQYFGPGTRLLVL.

This clone has more than one count but fewer than ten. V gene TRBV27 combines with J gene TRBJ2-1, with TRBD1 matching 7 bases. The CDR3 runs 12 residues. Germline assignment: CDR1 MNHEY and CDR2 SMNVEV (reference sequence). V trimming: 4 bases; J trimming: 10 bases; junction bases outside the gene matches: 4. CDR3 nucleotide sequence: TGTGCCAGCAGTTATCTACAGGGGGAGCAGTTCTTC. Its translation: CASSYLQGEQFF.

The chain recombines TRBV5-1 with TRBJ1-2, with D tentatively TRBD1 (6 bases). Trimming removed 4 bases at V and 8 bases at J, with 18 bases between. The CDR3 is made up of 14 amino acids. Germline values: CDR1 SGHRS, CDR2 YFSETQ. For the CDR3, the DNA is TGCGCCAGCAGCCAGACAGGTTCGATGGGCGGCTACACCTTC. Translating it yields CASSQTGSMGGYTF.

V is TRBV21-1 and J is TRBJ2-3; the table gives TRBD1 as D, unverified against the DNA. TRBV21-1 is deemed a pseudogene. The length of the CDR3 is 20 residues. The CDR3: CASSKWGKTDRGRMDYTQYF. CDR3 nucleotide sequence: TGTGCCAGCAGCAAATGGGGGAAGACAGACAGGGGGCGAATGGACTATACGCAGTATTTT.

This chain links TRBV29-1 with TRBJ1-4, with D possibly matching TRBD1 (6 bases). This CDR3 spans 13 amino acids. CDR1 is SQVTM, CDR2 ANQGSEA, per germline. With 6 bases removed from V and 5 bases from J, the gap between germline ends came to 13 bases. The CDR3 DNA sequence: TGCAGCGTCGCGGGACAATCCAATGAAAAACTGTTTTTT. Translating it yields CSVAGQSNEKLFF.

The rearrangement links TRBV24-1 to TRBJ1-5; TRBD1 agrees at 9 bases. After removal of 5 bases from V and 6 bases from J, the junction contained 10 bases not matched to a gene. This CDR3 comprises 16 residues. Germline V gene data show CDR1 as KGHDR and CDR2 as SFDVKD. CDR3 bases: TGTGCCACCAGTGCCTCGACAGGGGGATGGTTTCAGCCCCAGCATTTT. It encodes CATSASTGGWFQPQHF.

The gene calls are TRBV4-2 and TRBJ1-1; no firm D call. The CDR3 length is 15 residues. The V end lost 0 bases, the J end lost 1 base, and 9 bases lay between the germline ends. Germline V gene sequence: CDR1 LGHNA, CDR2 YNFKEQ. The CDR3 nucleotides read TGTGCCAGCAGCCAAGATGTCGGTGGGAACACTGAAGCTTTCTTT. Encoded protein: CASSQDVGGNTEAFF.

The chain is built from TRBV7-9 and TRBJ1-4; 7 bases fit TRBD1. Per germline, CDR1 SEHNR and CDR2 FQNEAQ (reference sequence). CDR3 size: 15 residues. V was pared by 6 bases and J by 2 bases, with 6 bases of the junction left unmatched. CDR3 in amino acids: CASRQTGETNEKLFF. The CDR3, as DNA: TGTGCCAGCAGGCAAACAGGGGAGACTAATGAAAAACTGTTTTTT.

This clone was recorded a few times. The chain joins TRBV20-1 to TRBJ2-7; D is unclear. Germline values: CDR1 DFQATT, CDR2 SNEGSKA (reference sequence). The CDR3 has 13 amino acids. The V end was cut by 3 bases, the J end by 3 bases, with 12 bases between. The CDR3 spells CSASAIVGYEQYF. The CDR3 nucleotides are TGCAGTGCTAGTGCGATCGTGGGCTACGAGCAGTACTTC.

The V call is TRBV18, the J call TRBJ2-1; perhaps TRBD1 as D (6 bases). The germline V gene has CDR1 KGHSH and CDR2 LQKENI. Deletions cut 3 bases from V and 7 bases from J, with 16 bases between. This CDR3 is built from 15 residues. The CDR3 region is CASSPPDGQFNEQFF. As DNA, the CDR3 is TGTGCCAGCTCACCGCCGGACGGACAGTTTAATGAGCAGTTCTTC.

The gene calls are TRBV11-2 and TRBJ2-3; D is possibly TRBD2 (5 bases). This CDR3 has 15 amino acids. CDR1 and CDR2 (germline): SGHAT, FQNNGV. Between the trimmed V and J ends, which lost 5 bases and 2 bases, there was a span of 14 bases. The CDR3 loop reads CASSLDPGSTDTQYF. The CDR3 bases are TGTGCCAGCAGCCTCGACCCGGGGTCCACAGATACGCAGTATTTT.

The CDR3 nucleotides are TGTGCCAGCAGTCCGACCGGATCTAGCCCGGGAGAGCTGTTTTTT. Translation gives CASSPTGSSPGELFF. The rearrangement joins TRBV6-5 to TRBJ2-2, with D possibly being TRBD2 (5 bases). The CDR3 contains 15 residues. Per the germline V gene, CDR1 is MNHEY and CDR2 is SVGAGI. V lost 5 bases and J 11 bases, leaving 21 bases between the germline ends.